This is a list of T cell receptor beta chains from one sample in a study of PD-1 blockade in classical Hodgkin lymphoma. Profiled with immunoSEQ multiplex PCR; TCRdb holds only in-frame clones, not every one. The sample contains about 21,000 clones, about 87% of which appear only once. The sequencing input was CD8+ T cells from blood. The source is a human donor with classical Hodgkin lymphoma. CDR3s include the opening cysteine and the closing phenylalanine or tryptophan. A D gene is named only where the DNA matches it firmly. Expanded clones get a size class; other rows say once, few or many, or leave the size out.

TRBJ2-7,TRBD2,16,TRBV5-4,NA,CASSAFGSGIPYEQYF,TGTGCCAGCAGCGCCTTCGGTAGCGGGATCCCCTACGAGCAGTACTTC
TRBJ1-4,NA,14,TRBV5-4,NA,CASSLGGTNEKLFF,TGTGCCAGCAGCTTGGGGGGGACTAATGAAAAACTGTTTTTT
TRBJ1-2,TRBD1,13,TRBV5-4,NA,CASSHRGSYGYTF,TGTGCCAGCAGCCACAGGGGTTCATATGGCTACACCTTC
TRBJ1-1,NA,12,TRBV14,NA,CASSQPNTEAFF,TGTGCCAGCAGCCAACCGAACACTGAAGCTTTCTTT
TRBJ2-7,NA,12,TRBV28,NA,CASSLGTYEQYF,TGTGCCAGCAGTTTGGGAACCTACGAGCAGTACTTC
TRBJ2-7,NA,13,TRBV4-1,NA,CASSQDGVHEQYF,TGCGCCAGCAGCCAAGATGGGGTCCACGAGCAGTACTTC
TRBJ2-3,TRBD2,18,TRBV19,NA,CASSPVQFSSGGPDTQYF,TGTGCCAGTAGTCCCGTCCAGTTTTCTTCGGGGGGGCCAGATACGCAGTATTTT
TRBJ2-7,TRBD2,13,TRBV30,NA,CAWSVTSGAEQYF,TGTGCCTGGAGTGTAACTAGCGGGGCTGAGCAGTACTTC
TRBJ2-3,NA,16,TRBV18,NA,CASSPLPATTVDTQYF,TGTGCCAGCTCACCACTGCCAGCGACGACCGTAGATACGCAGTATTTT
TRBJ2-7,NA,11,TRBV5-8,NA,CASSFGFEQYF,TGTGCCAGCAGCTTTGGGTTCGAGCAGTACTTC
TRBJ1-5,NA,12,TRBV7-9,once,CASSLVGQPQHF,TGTGCCAGCAGCTTAGTAGGGCAGCCCCAGCATTTT
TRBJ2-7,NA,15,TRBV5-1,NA,CASSFLAGGRDEQYF,TGCGCCAGCAGCTTCCTGGCCGGGGGGCGAGACGAGCAGTACTTC
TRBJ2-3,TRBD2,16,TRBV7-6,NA,CASSLGLAGLADTQYF,TGTGCCAGCAGCCTGGGACTAGCTGGATTGGCAGATACGCAGTATTTT
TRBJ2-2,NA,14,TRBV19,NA,CASTPGPNTGELFF,TGTGCCAGTACTCCAGGGCCGAACACCGGGGAGCTGTTTTTT
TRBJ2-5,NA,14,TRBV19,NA,CASTGDWPGETQYF,TGTGCCAGTACTGGAGACTGGCCGGGAGAGACCCAGTACTTC
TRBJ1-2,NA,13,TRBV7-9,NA,CASGNAGTYGYTF,TGTGCCAGCGGGAACGCGGGAACCTACGGCTACACCTTC
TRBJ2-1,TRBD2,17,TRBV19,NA,CASSIGISGSSYNEQFF,TGTGCCAGTAGTATAGGTATTAGCGGGAGCTCCTACAATGAGCAGTTCTTC
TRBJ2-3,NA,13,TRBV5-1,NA,CASSLLGTDTQYF,TGCGCCAGCAGCCTACTGGGGACAGATACGCAGTATTTT
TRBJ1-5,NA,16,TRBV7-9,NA,CASSPGGPFRNQPQHF,TGTGCCAGCAGCCCCGGGGGACCATTTCGCAATCAGCCCCAGCATTTT
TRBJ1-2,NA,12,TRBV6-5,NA,CASSPGFYGYTF,TGTGCCAGCTCCCCAGGGTTCTATGGCTACACCTTC
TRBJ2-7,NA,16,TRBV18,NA,CASSPLVDSGKYEQYF,TGTGCCAGCTCACCACTGGTTGATAGCGGAAAATACGAGCAGTACTTC
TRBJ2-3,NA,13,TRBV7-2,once,CASSLVVSDTQYF,TGTGCCAGCAGCTTAGTAGTCTCAGATACGCAGTATTTT
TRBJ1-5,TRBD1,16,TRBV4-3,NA,CASSQVWGTGNQPQHF,TGCGCCAGCAGCCAAGTTTGGGGGACAGGAAATCAGCCCCAGCATTTT
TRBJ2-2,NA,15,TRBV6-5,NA,CASSYSQGGTGELFF,TGTGCCAGCAGTTATTCACAGGGAGGAACCGGGGAGCTGTTTTTT
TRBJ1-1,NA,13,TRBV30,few,CAWEEGSGTEAFF,TGTGCCTGGGAGGAAGGTTCGGGCACTGAAGCTTTCTTT
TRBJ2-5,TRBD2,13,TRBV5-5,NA,CASSLGLAGQQYF,TGTGCCAGCAGCTTGGGGTTAGCGGGGCAACAGTACTTC
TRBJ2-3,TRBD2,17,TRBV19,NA,CASSLRLAETITDTQYF,TGTGCCAGTAGTCTCAGACTAGCGGAGACAATCACAGATACGCAGTATTTT
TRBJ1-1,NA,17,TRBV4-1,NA,CASSQEPQRPGDTEAFF,TGCGCCAGCAGCCAAGAGCCTCAACGGCCAGGGGATACTGAAGCTTTCTTT
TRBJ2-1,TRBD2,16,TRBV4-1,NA,CASSQGTSGGYNEQFF,TGCGCCAGCAGCCAAGGGACTAGCGGGGGATACAATGAGCAGTTCTTC
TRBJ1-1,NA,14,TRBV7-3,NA,CASSYGAGGTEAFF,TGTGCCAGCAGCTATGGGGCAGGAGGCACTGAAGCTTTCTTT
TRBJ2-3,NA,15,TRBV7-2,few,CASSFIRTSTDTQYF,TGTGCCAGCAGCTTCATTCGGACTAGCACAGATACGCAGTATTTT
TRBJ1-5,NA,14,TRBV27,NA,CASSPSYSNQPQHF,TGTGCCAGCAGTCCGTCTTATAGCAATCAGCCCCAGCATTTT
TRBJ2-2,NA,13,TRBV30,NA,CAYRAENTGELFF,TGTGCCTACCGGGCCGAGAACACCGGGGAGCTGTTTTTT
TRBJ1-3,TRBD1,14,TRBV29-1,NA,CSVGDSFPGNTIYF,TGCAGCGTTGGGGACAGTTTCCCTGGAAACACCATATATTTT
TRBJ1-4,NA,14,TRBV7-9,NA,CASSFTQENEKLFF,TGTGCCAGCAGCTTTACACAGGAAAATGAAAAACTGTTTTTT
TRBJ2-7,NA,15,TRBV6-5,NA,CASSYSEGPSSEQYF,TGTGCCAGCAGTTACTCGGAGGGGCCATCCTCCGAGCAGTACTTC
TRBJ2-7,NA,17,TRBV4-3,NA,CASSQDTTTLFYYEQYF,TGCGCCAGCAGCCAAGATACCACGACCCTTTTTTACTACGAGCAGTACTTC
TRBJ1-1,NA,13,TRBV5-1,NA,CASNNAGGTEAFF,TGCGCCAGCAACAACGCTGGGGGCACTGAAGCTTTCTTT
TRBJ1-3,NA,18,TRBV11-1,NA,CASSVSGEWAISGNTIYF,TGTGCCAGCAGCGTTTCGGGGGAATGGGCGATATCTGGAAACACCATATATTTT
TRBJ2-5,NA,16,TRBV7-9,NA,CASSPVGRWDQETQYF,TGTGCCAGCAGCCCCGTGGGCAGATGGGACCAAGAGACCCAGTACTTC
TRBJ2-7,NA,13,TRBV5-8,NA,CASSFIGAYEQYF,TGTGCCAGCAGCTTCATCGGAGCCTACGAGCAGTACTTC
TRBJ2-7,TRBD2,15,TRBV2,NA,CASLARTSGSYEQYF,TGTGCCAGCTTGGCCCGGACTAGCGGCTCCTACGAGCAGTACTTC
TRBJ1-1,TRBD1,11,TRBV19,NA,CASSDRVEAFF,TGTGCCAGTAGTGACAGGGTTGAAGCTTTCTTT
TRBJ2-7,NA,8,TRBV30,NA,CARDSFHF,TGTGCCCGGGACTCTTTCCACTTC
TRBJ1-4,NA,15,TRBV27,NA,CASSLVPPNGEKLFF,TGTGCCAGCAGTTTAGTACCTCCGAACGGTGAAAAACTGTTTTTT
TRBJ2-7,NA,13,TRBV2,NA,CASSEETLYEQYF,TGTGCCAGCAGTGAGGAGACCCTCTACGAGCAGTACTTC
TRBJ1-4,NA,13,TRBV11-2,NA,CASSLNIFEKLFF,TGTGCCAGCAGCTTAAACATTTTCGAAAAACTGTTTTTT
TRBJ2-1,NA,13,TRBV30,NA,CAWSQGVGGEQFF,TGTGCCTGGAGTCAAGGGGTAGGCGGTGAGCAGTTCTTC
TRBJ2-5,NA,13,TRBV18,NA,CASFRGSQETQYF,TGTGCCAGCTTTAGGGGGAGTCAAGAGACCCAGTACTTC
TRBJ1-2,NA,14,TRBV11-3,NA,CASSSRGVLYGYTF,TGTGCCAGCAGCTCAAGAGGGGTCCTCTATGGCTACACCTTC
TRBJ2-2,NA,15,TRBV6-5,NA,CASSYYAGRTGELFF,TGTGCCAGCAGTTACTACGCGGGAAGAACCGGGGAGCTGTTTTTT
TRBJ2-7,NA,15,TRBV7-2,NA,CASSLGYRGAYEQYF,TGTGCCAGCAGCTTAGGTTATCGGGGAGCCTACGAGCAGTACTTC
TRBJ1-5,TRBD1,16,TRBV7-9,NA,CASSRLGTDVNQPQHF,TGTGCCAGCAGTCGACTCGGGACAGATGTCAATCAGCCCCAGCATTTT